These T cell receptor beta chains were read from a single sample in a study of T cells expressing NK-cell markers. From the 5' RACE reads, TCRdb lists one entry per CDR3 protein and no DNA. This listing includes some 340,000 distinct CDR3 sequences. The sample consisted of blood T cells: a sorted CD56 or NKG2C T cell subset, CD4+ or CD8+ T cells, or bulk PBMC T cells (not recorded which). Receptor source: a man aged 18-69 years in good health. CDR3s include the opening cysteine and the closing phenylalanine or tryptophan. The order of the fields is J gene, V gene, CDR3 protein.

TRBJ1-6	TRBV19	CASMQGGNSPLHF
TRBJ1-1	TRBV12-3/TRBV12-4	CASSVKGRSEAFF
TRBJ2-3	TRBV6-1	CASSRAYIQSEADTQYF
TRBJ1-4	TRBV20-1	CSARTGTADPNEKLFF
TRBJ1-3	TRBV7-9	CASSARRPQGVGDTIYF
TRBJ2-2	TRBV19	CASSPGPGGNTGELFF
TRBJ2-1	TRBV24-1	CATSPGTGVDEQFF
TRBJ2-3	TRBV11-2	CASSPNLAGVSSTDTQYF
TRBJ2-5	TRBV5-1	CASSSGRLETQYF
TRBJ1-1	TRBV10-3	CAIRGTAANTEAFF
TRBJ2-5	TRBV7-2	CASSLGARPRQETQYF
TRBJ1-6	TRBV11-2	CASSLTGISLWNSPLHF
TRBJ2-1	TRBV7-3	CASSLSGAFNTYNEQFF
TRBJ1-2	TRBV18	CASSPLEQPSSNGYTF
TRBJ2-2	TRBV9	CASSATTGSTGELFF
TRBJ1-2	TRBV18	CASSPGPGGGPNYGYTF
TRBJ2-2	TRBV12-3/TRBV12-4	CASTQRGHYTGELFF
TRBJ2-5	TRBV11-2	CASRIHGVQETQYF
TRBJ1-5	TRBV20-1	CSALETQQPQHF
TRBJ2-5	TRBV20-1	CSARNYVRGSQYF
TRBJ1-2	TRBV25-1	CASSDKRYGYTF
TRBJ1-2	TRBV12-3/TRBV12-4	CASSFLAPWTGHNYGYTF
TRBJ1-1	TRBV20-1	CSARRVDRTNTEAFF
TRBJ1-2	TRBV10-2	CASTDGNYGYTF
TRBJ1-2	TRBV6-5	CASRPKSGVSGTNYGYTF
TRBJ2-1	TRBV28	CASSLVGGGLYNEQFF
TRBJ2-7	TRBV12-3/TRBV12-4	CASSSHGLSEQYF
TRBJ2-3	TRBV7-2	CASSGSGTRSHTQYF
TRBJ2-2	TRBV7-3	CASSPGGLAGGTGELFF
TRBJ1-4	TRBV20-1	CSATDRGRGEKLFF
TRBJ2-3	TRBV2	CASGGKRAGLGDTQYF
TRBJ2-1	TRBV21-1	CASSKVVSGGYNEQFF
TRBJ1-3	TRBV21-1	CASSKACSGRNTIYF
TRBJ2-3	TRBV6-1	CASRRTRGHTDTQYF
TRBJ2-5	TRBV28	CASSPWVKETQYF
TRBJ2-7	TRBV3-1	CASSIYTGEQYF
TRBJ2-2	TRBV25-1	CGTSGLGAGELFF
TRBJ2-7	TRBV20-1	CSAYGQYEQYF
TRBJ2-7	TRBV18	CASSPQDRVSEQYF
TRBJ2-7	TRBV28	CASRYTRFNEQYF
TRBJ2-1	TRBV18	CASSLTGGNEQFF
TRBJ2-2	TRBV6-1	CASQARHTNTGELFF
TRBJ1-1	TRBV12-5	CASGLELDIPRNTEAFF
TRBJ2-7	TRBV3-1	CASSQTGFGQYF
TRBJ2-2	TRBV5-1	CASSFRQAGELFF
TRBJ2-3	TRBV5-1	CASSLGHFVRSSSTDTQYF
TRBJ2-1	TRBV28	CASSLETGTSGNEQFF
TRBJ1-2	TRBV5-1	CASSLDPVNYGYTF
TRBJ1-6	TRBV7-3	CASSSQTGSPLHF
TRBJ2-1	TRBV19	CASSIGSKGTYNEQFF
TRBJ2-2	TRBV2	CASSRLASSAGELFF
TRBJ2-1	TRBV19	CASSRRDSVSNEQFF
TRBJ2-7	TRBV6-5	CASSYSPGLFRYEQYF